This TCR beta chain was found in a study of T cell clonotyping in hematopoietic cell transplantation (dated by TCRdb to the early 2020s). As for the study more broadly: The study collected 120 to 150 blood samples from 35 consecutive transplant recipients and their related donors. Patient recruitment ran from 2015 to early 2017, and follow-up continued until late 2020 or death. Study-level results and caveats: Only a small fraction of recipient repertoires overlapped donor repertoires, with over 97% appearing de novo at the given depth. After transplant, TCR diversity in recipients dropped, and pathologically expanded clonotypes increased progressively from day 30 to day 180. The sample size was limited, and because cells were not sorted, the contributions of CD4 and CD8 repertoires could not be separated. Broader TCR repertoire diversity after transplant was predicted by Inverse Simpson Index values from donors and from recipients before transplant.

With the immunoSEQ assay, which is a bias-controlled multiplex PCR relying on V- and J-specific primers, TCR beta CDR3 regions were amplified from genomic DNA. A second PCR step added a proprietary barcode and Illumina adapter sequences to the CDR3 amplicons. CDR3 libraries were sequenced on an Illumina MiSeq instrument. The paper's processing steps were these. Export and quality control were handled in immunoSEQ Analyzer 3.0, while downstream analyses relied on R Bioconductor and Immunarch. Repertoire metrics were calculated using only productive rearrangements within the normalized downsampled data set. In the normalized cohort, a clonotype counted as pathologically expanded if the clonotype was larger than 5 templates. Repertoire diversity was measured with the Inverse Simpson Index. To capture all clonotypes, CMV-specificity analyses were performed on the non-normalized data set. TCRdb stores this immuneACCESS table with in-frame sequences only. Part of the clones is absent; in the studies checked, under half of the shortfall reflects unresolved V genes, and no reason is known for the rest. That table is the source of V, J and clone size, and D and trimming were worked out from the DNA. The sample table records about 11,000 clones; under 55% of these occur just once. In total, the top ten clones hold approximately 9.3% of the sample.

The time point label, read with the paper, signifies: 30 days after allo-HCT. Blood from recipients was drawn about 28 days before transplant and again at days 30, 100 and 180 after transplant. Nuclei Lysis Solution was used to extract genomic DNA from fresh or cryopreserved unfractionated peripheral blood mononuclear cells. Note on this clone: There is no known antigen for this receptor. It has no much larger one-base neighbor in the sample; base qualities were not kept.

The germline V and J ends show losses of 4 bases and 0 bases respectively, and no gene match explains 10 bases of the junction. From the germline V gene (reference sequence), CDR1 is GTSNPN and CDR2 is SVGIG. From the cysteine through the phenylalanine, the CDR3 covers 17 amino acids. CDR3 DNA is the only sequence kept; it has 51 bases, read in frame from the first base. This clonotype originated in a male patient in his fifties or sixties who had an allogeneic stem cell transplant from an unrelated donor, so the T cells may come from the graft donor. Some clones in this sample may be carry-over from other donors' samples. The rearranged segments are TRBV30 and TRBJ2-7, with 12 central nucleotides matching TRBD2. Sequencing was performed on PBMCs, taken 30 days after allogeneic stem cell transplant. Read as DNA, the sequence is TGTGCCTGGATACCCCGGACTAGCGGGAAGGGCTCCTACGAGCAGTACTTC. Its protein is CAWIPRTSGKGSYEQYF.